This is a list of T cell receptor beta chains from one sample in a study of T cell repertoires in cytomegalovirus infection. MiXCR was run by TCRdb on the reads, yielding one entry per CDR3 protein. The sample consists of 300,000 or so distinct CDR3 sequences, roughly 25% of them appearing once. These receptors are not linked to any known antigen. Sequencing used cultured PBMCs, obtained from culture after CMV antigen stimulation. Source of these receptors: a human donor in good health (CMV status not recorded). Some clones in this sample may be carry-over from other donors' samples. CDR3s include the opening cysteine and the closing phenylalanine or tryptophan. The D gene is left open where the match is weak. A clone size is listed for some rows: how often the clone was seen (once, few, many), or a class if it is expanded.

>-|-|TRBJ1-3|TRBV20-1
TGCAGTGCTAGCTCTGGGAACGAAAACACCATATATTTT
CSASSGNENTIYF
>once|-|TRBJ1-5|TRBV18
TGTGCCAGCACCCAGGGCGGAGGTAATCAGCCCCAGCATTTT
CASTQGGGNQPQHF
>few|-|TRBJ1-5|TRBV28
TGTGCCACCTCCCGGATACAGGGCGGCAATCAGCCCCAGCATTTT
CATSRIQGGNQPQHF
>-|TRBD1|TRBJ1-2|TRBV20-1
TGCAGTGCTACCCCAGGGACAGGGGGGTATGGCTACACCTTC
CSATPGTGGYGYTF
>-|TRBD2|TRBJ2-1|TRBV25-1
TGTGCCAGCAGTGACCCTGGGACTAGCGGGTACTGTAGCTCCTACAATGAGCAGTTCTTC
CASSDPGTSGYCSSYNEQFF
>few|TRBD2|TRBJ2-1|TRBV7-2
TGTGCCAGCAGCCCGGAGGTGCTAGCGGGAGGGGATCGGTTCTTC
CASSPEVLAGGDRFF
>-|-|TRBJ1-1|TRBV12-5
TGTGCTAGTGGTTTGGAGCCGGACACTGAAGCTTTCTTT
CASGLEPDTEAFF
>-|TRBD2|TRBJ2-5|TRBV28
TGTGCCAGCGTTCTAGCGGGAGAAGAGACCCAGTACTTC
CASVLAGEETQYF
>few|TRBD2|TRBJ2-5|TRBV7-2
TGTGCCAGCAGCCCAGGGGGGGTAGCGGGAGCCCAAGAGACCCAGTACTTC
CASSPGGVAGAQETQYF
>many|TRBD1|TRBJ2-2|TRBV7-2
TGTGCCAGCAGCCCGGACAGGGTTCACACCGGGGAGCTGTTTTTT
CASSPDRVHTGELFF
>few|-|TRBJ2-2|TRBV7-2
TGTGCCAGCAGGCATACTCCGGGACCCGAGGAGCTGTTTTTT
CASRHTPGPEELFF
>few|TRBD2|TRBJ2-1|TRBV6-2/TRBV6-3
TGTGCCAGCAGTTATTCCGCATCCGGGACTAGCAATGAGCAGTTCTTC
CASSYSASGTSNEQFF
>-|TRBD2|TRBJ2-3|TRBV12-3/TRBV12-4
TGTGCCAGCAATTTATCTCCTACTAGCGGGAGCCTGTGGGGCACAGATACGCAGTATTTT
CASNLSPTSGSLWGTDTQYF
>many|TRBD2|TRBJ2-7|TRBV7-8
TGTGCCAGCAGCAAATACCCAGCGGGAGATAACTACGAGCAGTACTTC
CASSKYPAGDNYEQYF
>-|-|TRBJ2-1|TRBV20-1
TGCAGTGCTAGGGCGCTCCGAGGGAATGAGCAGTTCTTC
CSARALRGNEQFF
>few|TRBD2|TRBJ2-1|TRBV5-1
TGCGCCAGCAGCAGTGGACTAGCGGGGGTCGGGAATGAGCAGTTCTTC
CASSSGLAGVGNEQFF
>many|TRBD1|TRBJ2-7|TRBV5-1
TGCGCCAGCAGGCCTGGACAGGGTTACGAGCAGTACTTC
CASRPGQGYEQYF
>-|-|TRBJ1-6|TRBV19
TGTGCCAGTACCGCCGTAGATCAGGGTGACTATAATTCACCCCTCCACTTT
CASTAVDQGDYNSPLHF
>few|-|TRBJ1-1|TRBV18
TGTGCCAGCTCACCATTGAGGGACACTGAAGCTTTCTTT
CASSPLRDTEAFF
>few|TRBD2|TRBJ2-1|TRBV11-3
TGTGCCAGCAGCCCTAGTACAAGCGGGAGCTTGGGTTCCTACAATGAGCAGTTCTTC
CASSPSTSGSLGSYNEQFF
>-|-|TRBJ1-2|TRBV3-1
TGTGCCAGCAGCCAAGACAGGGTATATGGCTACACCTTC
CASSQDRVYGYTF
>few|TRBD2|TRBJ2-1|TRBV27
TGTGCCAGCAGTTTACTGGGACTAGCGGCCAACAATGAGCAGTTCTTC
CASSLLGLAANNEQFF
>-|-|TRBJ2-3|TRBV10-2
TGCGCCAGCAGTGAGCCGACTACCAGCACAGATACGCAGTATTTT
CASSEPTTSTDTQYF
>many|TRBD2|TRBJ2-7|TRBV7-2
TGTGCCAGCAGCTTAGAAGCGGGAGGATTCTACGAGCAGTACTTC
CASSLEAGGFYEQYF
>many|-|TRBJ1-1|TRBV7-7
TGTGCTAGCACCTCCCTCGACAGTGGAGGGGACACTGAAGCTTTCTTT
CASTSLDSGGDTEAFF
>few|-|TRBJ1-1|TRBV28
TGTGCCAGCAGTTTCGACACTGAAGCTTTCTTT
CASSFDTEAFF
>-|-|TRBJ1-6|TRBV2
TGTGCCAGCAGTGAATATCTGGGAGGCGCAGTTAATTCACCCCTCCACTTT
CASSEYLGGAVNSPLHF
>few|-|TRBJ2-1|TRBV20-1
TGCAGTGCTACCCCCCCGGCTAGCGCTTACAATGAGCAGTTCTTC
CSATPPASAYNEQFF
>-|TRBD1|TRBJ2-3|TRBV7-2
TGTGCCAGCAGCGAAGACAGGGTTAGCACAGATACGCAGTATTTT
CASSEDRVSTDTQYF
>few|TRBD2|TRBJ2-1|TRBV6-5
TGTGCCAGCAGGACACGGGCTAGCGGTTCCACCTACAATGAGCAGTTCTTC
CASRTRASGSTYNEQFF
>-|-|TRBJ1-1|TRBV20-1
TGCAGTGCCTACGACCTGAACACTGAAGCTTTCTTT
CSAYDLNTEAFF
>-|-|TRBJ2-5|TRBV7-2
TGTACCAGCAGCCCGGGCAGGGAGACCCAGTACTTC
CTSSPGRETQYF
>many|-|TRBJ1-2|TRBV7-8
TGTGCCAGCAGCTTACGGACGGTAAACTATGGCTACACCTTC
CASSLRTVNYGYTF
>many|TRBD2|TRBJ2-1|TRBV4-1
TGCGCCAGCAGCCGAGCGAAGGGACTAGCGATCCCAAAGGATGAGCAGTTCTTC
CASSRAKGLAIPKDEQFF
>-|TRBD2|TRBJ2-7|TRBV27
TGTGCCAGCAGTTTATCCCGCGGGAGGGTCTCCTACGAGCAGTACTTC
CASSLSRGRVSYEQYF
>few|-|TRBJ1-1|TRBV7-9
TGTGCCAGCAGCCCCCAGGGGCGGGAGAACACTGAAGCTTTCTTT
CASSPQGRENTEAFF
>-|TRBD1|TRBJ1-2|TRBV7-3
TGTGCCAGCAGCCCGACAGGGGATGGTAACTATGGCTACACCTTC
CASSPTGDGNYGYTF
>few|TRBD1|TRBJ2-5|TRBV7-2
TGTGCCAGCAGCGAAGACAGGGTTGGAGAGACCCAGTACTTC
CASSEDRVGETQYF
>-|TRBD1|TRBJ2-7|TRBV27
TGTGCCAGCAGTCCGGGGACAGGGGGCGCATTTGGGCAGTACTTC
CASSPGTGGAFGQYF
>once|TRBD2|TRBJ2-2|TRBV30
TGTGCCTGGGGGTCGGGGGGGATCGGGGAGCTGTTTTTT
CAWGSGGIGELFF
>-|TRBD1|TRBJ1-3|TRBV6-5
TGTGCCAGCAGTTACAGAAGGGGGCGGGAAGGAAACACCATATATTTT
CASSYRRGREGNTIYF
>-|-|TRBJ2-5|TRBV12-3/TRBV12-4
TGTGCCAGCAGTCCCCTCGTCGGGTCGGGCTTGCAAGAGACCCAGTACTTC
CASSPLVGSGLQETQYF